A selection of T cell receptor beta chains follows, all from one sample in a study of blood T cell repertoires in COVID-19. Clones were read by immunoSEQ multiplex PCR, and TCRdb kept only the in-frame ones, dropping some. The sample records under 300,000 clones, about 88% being singletons. Material for sequencing was PBMCs or T cells enriched from blood (not recorded which). The receptor set was obtained from a woman between 50 and 59 years old who had recovered from COVID-19. Each CDR3 is given with its conserved first and last residue. D genes are given only for firm matches. The size entry is marked missing in some rows and otherwise reads once, few, many or a size class.

abundance	len	d_gene	v_gene	j_gene	CDR3nt	CDR3aa
NA	11	NA	TRBV20-1	TRBJ2-7	TGCAGTGCTAGTGGGGCCCAGGAGCAGTACTTC	CSASGAQEQYF
NA	14	TRBD1	TRBV28	TRBJ1-2	TGTGCCAGCCGGGAGGGGACAGGGTGGGATGGCTACACCTTC	CASREGTGWDGYTF
once	13	NA	TRBV19	TRBJ2-4	TGTGCCACCAACTCCGCCGCCAAAAACATTCAGTACTTC	CATNSAAKNIQYF
NA	15	NA	TRBV9	TRBJ1-2	TGTGCCAGCAGCGTAGCTCCCTCCTTGAACTATGGCTACACCTTC	CASSVAPSLNYGYTF
few	14	TRBD2	TRBV28	TRBJ2-7	TGTGCCAGCAGTTTGCGCGGGAGGGCCTACGAGCAGTACTTC	CASSLRGRAYEQYF
NA	18	TRBD2	TRBV6-2/TRBV6-3	TRBJ2-5	TGTGCCAGCAGTTACCGCTTTGGGCGGGAGGGCCTCGGGGAGACCCAGTACTTC	CASSYRFGREGLGETQYF
NA	13	TRBD1	TRBV28	TRBJ1-2	TGTGCCACCATTAGACCGCAGGGGGATGGCTACACCTTC	CATIRPQGDGYTF
NA	13	NA	TRBV27	TRBJ2-7	TGTGCCAGCAGTTCTCCCCCGCGTGACGAGCAGTACTTC	CASSSPPRDEQYF
NA	11	NA	TRBV28	TRBJ2-7	TGTGCCAGCAGTTCCGCCTACGAGCAGTACTTC	CASSSAYEQYF
NA	14	NA	TRBV30	TRBJ1-4	TGTGCCTGGACTGGGGGGGATGGGGGTGAAAAACTGTTTTTT	CAWTGGDGGEKLFF
NA	14	NA	TRBV6-5	TRBJ1-2	TGTGCCAGCAGTAGAAGCGGACAGAACTATGGCTACACCTTC	CASSRSGQNYGYTF
NA	14	TRBD1	TRBV28	TRBJ1-1	TGTGCCAGCAGTTTAGGGGCCGACAGGGGAGGGTCTTTCTTT	CASSLGADRGGSFF
NA	16	TRBD2	TRBV28	TRBJ2-1	TGTGCCAGCAGTTTACTCGAGCGGGGGGAATACAATGAGCAGTTCTTC	CASSLLERGEYNEQFF
NA	15	NA	TRBV5-1	TRBJ1-1	TGCGCCAGCAGCTTAATCTCGGGCGGGGACACTGAAGCTTTCTTT	CASSLISGGDTEAFF
NA	15	TRBD2	TRBV19	TRBJ2-3	TGTGCCAGTGGTTCTAGCGGGAGGAGGCCAGATACGCAGTATTTT	CASGSSGRRPDTQYF
once	15	NA	TRBV5-4	TRBJ1-1	TGTGCCAGCAGCTTGGCCGTCAGGGAGAACACTGAAGCTTTCTTT	CASSLAVRENTEAFF
NA	13	TRBD1	TRBV7-9	TRBJ1-2	TGTGCCAGCAGCTTGGACAGGGGCTATGGCTACACCTTC	CASSLDRGYGYTF
NA	14	NA	TRBV10-3	TRBJ2-7	TGTGCCATCAGTGAGTCTTCAACTATGCGCGAGCAGTACTTC	CAISESSTMREQYF
NA	15	NA	TRBV27	TRBJ1-1	TGTGCCAGCAGTTTACTGGCAGGGGAGAACACTGAAGCTTTCTTT	CASSLLAGENTEAFF
NA	17	NA	TRBV19	TRBJ1-2	TGTGCCAGTAGTATAGAGGCCTACCGAGGGCAGTCTGATGGCTACACCTTC	CASSIEAYRGQSDGYTF
NA	13	NA	TRBV5-4	TRBJ1-2	TGTGCCAGCAGACGACAGTCGGGCTATGGCTACACCTTC	CASRRQSGYGYTF
NA	20	TRBD1	TRBV24-1	TRBJ1-3	TGTGCCACCAGTGATTCTGAGGCTAGACCCCGGACAGGTCCGAGAAACACCATATATTTT	CATSDSEARPRTGPRNTIYF
NA	13	NA	TRBV2	TRBJ1-5	TGTGCCAGCAATATGAGCCCGAGGGAGCCCCAGCATTTT	CASNMSPREPQHF
few	15	NA	TRBV11-3	TRBJ2-1	TGTGCCAGCAGTCCGACTAGTATAACCTACAATGAGCAGTTCTTC	CASSPTSITYNEQFF
once	16	NA	TRBV5-1	TRBJ2-3	TGCGCCAGCAGCTTGGCGGCCAGGTCCAGCACAGATACGCAGTATTTT	CASSLAARSSTDTQYF
NA	16	TRBD2	TRBV7-9	TRBJ2-3	TGTGCCAGCAGCCCGGGACTAGCGGGGACCACAGATACGCAGTATTTT	CASSPGLAGTTDTQYF
NA	16	TRBD2	TRBV19	TRBJ2-1	TGTGCCAGTAGTATAGCGGGGACTAGCGTCTACAATGAGCAGTTCTTC	CASSIAGTSVYNEQFF
NA	14	TRBD1	TRBV5-1	TRBJ2-5	TGCGCCAGCAGCCACCCGGGACAGCAAGAGACCCAGTACTTC	CASSHPGQQETQYF
NA	16	NA	TRBV5-4	TRBJ2-3	TGTGCCAGCAGCTTTGCTAGCGCAATAAGCACAGATACGCAGTATTTT	CASSFASAISTDTQYF
NA	14	NA	TRBV6-5	TRBJ2-5	TGTGCCAGCAGTTATATCCCGGGATTCGAGACCCAGTACTTC	CASSYIPGFETQYF
NA	13	NA	TRBV28	TRBJ2-3	TGTGCCAGCAGTTTATTGAGTTCAGATACGCAGTATTTT	CASSLLSSDTQYF
NA	11	NA	TRBV2	TRBJ1-2	TGTGCCAGCGGGCAGACCGATGGCTACACCTTC	CASGQTDGYTF
NA	15	NA	TRBV11-2	TRBJ2-1	TGTGCCAGCAGCTCAGACCGCCATTCAGGCAATGAGCAGTTCTTC	CASSSDRHSGNEQFF
NA	14	NA	TRBV5-1	TRBJ2-7	TGCGCCAGCAGCTTGGTGGCAGGGACCTACGAGCAGTACTTC	CASSLVAGTYEQYF
NA	13	NA	TRBV6-2/TRBV6-3	TRBJ1-2	TGTGCCAGCAGTGGAGACAGGTACTATGGCTACACCTTC	CASSGDRYYGYTF
NA	13	TRBD2	TRBV30	TRBJ2-1	TGTGCGGTAGCGGGGGCCCTGTACAATGAGCAGTTCTTC	CAVAGALYNEQFF
NA	14	NA	TRBV5-6	TRBJ2-3	TGTGCCAGCGGGCGCGGAGGAAGCACAGATACGCAGTATTTT	CASGRGGSTDTQYF
NA	15	NA	TRBV15	TRBJ1-1	TGTGCCACCAGCAGAGATGTCAGGGCCCCGACTGAAGCTTTCTTT	CATSRDVRAPTEAFF
once	14	NA	TRBV30	TRBJ2-3	TGTGCCTGGAGACCACTCCGGGGCACAGATACGCAGTATTTT	CAWRPLRGTDTQYF
once	14	TRBD1	TRBV18	TRBJ1-1	TGTGCCAGCTCCCCTCGGACAGGGTTCACTGAAGCTTTCTTT	CASSPRTGFTEAFF
NA	13	NA	TRBV28	TRBJ2-7	TGTGCCAGCAGTTTGGCAGGTCCCTACGAGCAGTACTTC	CASSLAGPYEQYF
NA	18	TRBD2	TRBV20-1	TRBJ2-2	TGCAGTGCTAGTTCGGGACTAGGTTTCAGTTCGGACACCGGGGAGCTGTTTTTT	CSASSGLGFSSDTGELFF
NA	12	NA	TRBV11-1	TRBJ2-7	TGTGCCAGCAGCTTAGTCGGTTACGAGCAGTACTTC	CASSLVGYEQYF
NA	16	TRBD2	TRBV5-1	TRBJ2-7	TGCGCCAGCAGCAATCTAGCGGGAGGGCCAACCTACGAGCAGTACTTC	CASSNLAGGPTYEQYF
once	15	NA	TRBV19	TRBJ1-4	TGTGCCAGTCCAACTCCAGGCTCAACTAATGAAAAACTGTTTTTT	CASPTPGSTNEKLFF
NA	14	TRBD2	TRBV29-1	TRBJ2-3	TGCAGCGTTGAAACCCCGGGGAGGGCAGATACGCAGTATTTT	CSVETPGRADTQYF
NA	16	NA	TRBV5-6	TRBJ1-6	TGTGCCAGCAGCTTTTACAGTACCTCCTATAATTCACCCCTCCACTTT	CASSFYSTSYNSPLHF
NA	14	NA	TRBV30	TRBJ1-6	TGTGCTTCGGAGAGGGGACTGGATAATTCACCCCTCCACTTT	CASERGLDNSPLHF